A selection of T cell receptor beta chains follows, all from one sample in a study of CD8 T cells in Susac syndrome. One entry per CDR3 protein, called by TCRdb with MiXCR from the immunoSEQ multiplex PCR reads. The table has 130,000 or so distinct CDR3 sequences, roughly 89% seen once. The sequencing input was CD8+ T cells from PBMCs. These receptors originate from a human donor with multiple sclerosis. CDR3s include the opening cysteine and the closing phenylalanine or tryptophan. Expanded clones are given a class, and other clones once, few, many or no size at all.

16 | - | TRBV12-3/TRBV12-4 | CASSSLLGGSSYEQYF
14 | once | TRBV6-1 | CASSGRGSSYEQYF
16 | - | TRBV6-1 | CASSLESGAGANVLTF
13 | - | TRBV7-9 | CASSSGLNEKLFF
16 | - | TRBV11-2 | CASSLGEPGLSYEQYF
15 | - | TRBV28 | CASSFLTSALGELFF
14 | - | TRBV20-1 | CSAAGTSDLHEQFF
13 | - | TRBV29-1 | CSVEPLGVYEQYF
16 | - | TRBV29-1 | CSVEGGLAGTPDEQYF
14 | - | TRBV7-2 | CASSFGLLSYEQYF
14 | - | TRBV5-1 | CASSLFRLDNEQFF
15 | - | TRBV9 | CASSVATTEYNEQFF
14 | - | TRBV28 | CASSWGYSYNEQFF
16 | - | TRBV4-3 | CASSQDLGESSYEQYF
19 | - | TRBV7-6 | CASSLGEGQGAPGVDEQYF
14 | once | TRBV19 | CASSIRDRNQPQHF
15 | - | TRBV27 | CASSLTGGDPYEQYF
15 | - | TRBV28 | CASCPTATGSYEQYF